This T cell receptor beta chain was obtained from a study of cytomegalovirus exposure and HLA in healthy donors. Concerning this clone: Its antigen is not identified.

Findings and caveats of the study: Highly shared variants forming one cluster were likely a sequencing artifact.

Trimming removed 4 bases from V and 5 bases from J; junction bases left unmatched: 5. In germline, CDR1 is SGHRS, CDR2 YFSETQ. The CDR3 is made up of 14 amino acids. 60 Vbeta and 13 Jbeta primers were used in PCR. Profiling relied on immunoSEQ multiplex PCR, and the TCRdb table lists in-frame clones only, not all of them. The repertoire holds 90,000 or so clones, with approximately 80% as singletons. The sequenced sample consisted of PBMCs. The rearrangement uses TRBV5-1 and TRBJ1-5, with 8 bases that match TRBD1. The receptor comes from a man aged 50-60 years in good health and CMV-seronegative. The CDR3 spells CASSIGQGHQPQHF. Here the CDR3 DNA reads TGCGCCAGCAGCATCGGACAGGGACATCAGCCCCAGCATTTT. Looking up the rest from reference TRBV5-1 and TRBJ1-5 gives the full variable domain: KAGVTQTPRYLIKTRGQQVTLSCSPISGHRSVSWYQQTPGQGLQFLFEYFSETQRNKGNFPGRFSGRQFSNSRSEMNVSTLELGDSALYLCASSIGQGHQPQHFGDGTRLSIL.